The next 20 T cell receptor beta chains were all read from a single sample in a study of shared clonotypes between healthy human individuals. Sequencing used immunoSEQ multiplex PCR; TCRdb keeps in-frame clones, though not all of them. The sample records more than 450,000 clones, around 79% being singletons. Sequences were obtained from PBMCs. The source is a woman in her forties in good health. Some clones in this sample may be carry-over from other donors' samples.

The gene calls are TRBV27 and TRBJ2-2; TRBD2 matches 10 bases. This CDR3 has 15 residues. CDR1 and CDR2 (germline): MNHEY, SMNVEV (reference sequence). V lost 6 bases, J lost 6 bases, and 7 bases stayed unmatched. The CDR3 region is CASRERGGLAGELFF. In DNA form, the CDR3 reads TGTGCCAGCAGGGAGCGGGGGGGGCTTGCCGGGGAGCTGTTTTTT.

The chain joins TRBV5-4 to TRBJ2-7, with 11 bases identical to TRBD2. Germline trimming cut 3 bases from V and 3 bases from J; bases unmatched to any gene: 5. CDR1 and CDR2 from the germline V gene are SGHNT and YYREEE (reference sequence). The CDR3 extends over 15 amino acids. CDR3 region: CASSSGLADFYEQYF. CDR3 nucleotides: TGTGCCAGCAGCTCGGGACTAGCGGATTTCTACGAGCAGTACTTC.

This clone appeared a few times. This chain links TRBV6-6 with TRBJ1-3; TRBD1 matches at 7 bases. This CDR3 has 14 residues. CDR1 and CDR2 (germline): MNHNY, SVGAGI (reference sequence). Unmatched junction bases numbered 16, after V lost 10 bases and J lost 10 bases. The CDR3 protein is CATRDRAMSGTIYF. Written as DNA, the CDR3 is TGTGCCACCCGTGACAGGGCGATGTCGGGGACCATATATTTT.

This clone occurred once. The chain joins TRBV4-1 to TRBJ2-2, with D unresolved. The CDR3 sequence is 13 residues long. The V end was cut by 4 bases, the J end by 4 bases, with 7 bases between. Germline V gene data show CDR1 as MGHRA and CDR2 as YSYEKL. The CDR3 loop is CASSPLATGELFF. DNA of the CDR3: TGCGCCAGCAGCCCCCTGGCCACCGGGGAGCTGTTTTTT.

This clone was seen a handful of times. The chain carries TRBV10-3 and TRBJ2-1, with 14 nucleotides matching TRBD2. CDR3 length equals 16 residues. J lost 7 bases, V lost 4 bases, and 6 bases had no gene match. In germline, CDR1 is ENHRY, CDR2 SYGVKD. The CDR3 DNA reads TGTGCCATCAGTGGGGCCGGGACTAGCGGGAGTAATGAGCAGTTCTTC. Amino acids: CAISGAGTSGSNEQFF.

The gene calls are TRBV18 and TRBJ2-1, with D maybe TRBD2 (6 bases). The CDR3 spans 14 residues. The V gene lost 2 bases and the J gene lost 5 bases, with 10 bases spanning the gap. CDR1 is KGHSH, CDR2 LQKENI, per germline. CDR3 residues: CASSPTSSDNEQFF. CDR3 coding DNA: TGTGCCAGCTCACCAACTAGCAGCGACAATGAGCAGTTCTTC. Looking up the rest from reference TRBV18 and TRBJ2-1 gives the full variable domain: NAGVMQNPRHLVRRRGQEARLRCSPMKGHSHVYWYRQLPEEGLKFMVYLQKENIIDESGMPKERFSAEFPKEGPSILRIQQVVRGDSAAYFCASSPTSSDNEQFFGPGTRLTVL.

This chain joins TRBV29-1 and TRBJ2-7; unclear D gene. This CDR3 has 12 residues. The ends were cut back, 4 bases at V and 1 base at J, with 8 bases in the middle. Germline CDR1 and CDR2: SQVTM and ANQGSEA. CDR3: CSVGKSSYEQYF. The DNA of the CDR3 is TGCAGCGTTGGTAAGTCATCCTACGAGCAGTACTTC.

In regard to this clone: Other DNA variants within this sample encode the same CDR3. The chain couples TRBV29-1 to TRBJ2-1; 9 positions agree with TRBD2. The CDR3 contains 14 residues. Trimming cost V 4 bases and J 3 bases; bases outside gene matches: 4. CDR1 and CDR2 from the germline V gene are SQVTM and ANQGSEA. For the CDR3, the DNA is TGCAGCGTTGGTCTAGCGGGAAACTACAATGAGCAGTTCTTC. It yields the protein CSVGLAGNYNEQFF.

This chain uses TRBV7-2 with TRBJ2-1; 7 bases match TRBD2. Germline V gives CDR1 SGHTA, CDR2 FQGNSA. With 2 bases clipped from V and 1 base from J, the junction kept 11 bases outside the gene matches. The CDR3 contains 18 residues. CDR3 protein: CASSLYLGGRGSYNEQFF. In DNA form, the CDR3 reads TGTGCCAGCAGCTTATATCTGGGGGGGAGAGGATCCTACAATGAGCAGTTCTTC.

The J gene is TRBJ2-3, the V gene TRBV9; D gene unclear. The V and J ends lost 0 bases and 0 bases respectively, with 11 bases between them. Per the germline V gene, CDR1 is SGDLS and CDR2 is YYNGEE. The CDR3 spans 16 residues. The CDR3 DNA reads TGTGCCAGCAGCGTAGGGCTGACCCTTAGCACAGATACGCAGTATTTT. The encoded protein is CASSVGLTLSTDTQYF.

This clone occurred a few times. The V and J genes are TRBV5-1 and TRBJ1-1, with D possibly being TRBD1 (5 bases). CDR1 is SGHRS and CDR2 is YFSETQ in the germline V gene. Deletions cut 4 bases from V and 11 bases from J, with 12 bases between. The length of the CDR3 is 11 residues. The DNA for the CDR3 is TGCGCCAGCAGCATGGGGGGACTGGCTTTCTTT. Its translation: CASSMGGLAFF.

This clone occurred a few times. The V gene is TRBV18, the J gene TRBJ1-3, with a tentative D call TRBD1 (5 bases). The germline V gene encodes CDR1 KGHSH and CDR2 LQKENI. V lost 3 bases to trimming and J lost 0 bases, with 12 bases between them. The CDR3 length is 16 residues. The CDR3 sequence: CASSPGLGDSGNTIYF. The CDR3 DNA sequence: TGTGCCAGCTCACCGGGACTGGGTGACTCTGGAAACACCATATATTTT.

This clone was counted once. The genes are TRBV30 and TRBJ1-3; D is uncertain. The CDR3 has 16 amino acids. CDR1 is GTSNPN, CDR2 SVGIG, per germline (reference sequence). Trimming took off 0 bases at V and 0 bases at J, with 12 bases between the two ends. This CDR3 is CAWSVGQTSSGNTIYF. The CDR3 bases are TGTGCCTGGAGTGTCGGGCAGACGAGCTCTGGAAACACCATATATTTT.

The CDR3 sequence is CASAGEGAGYGYTF. The CDR3 region has the DNA TGTGCCAGCGCGGGTGAGGGGGCTGGCTATGGCTACACCTTC. This chain uses TRBV2 with TRBJ1-2; 7 bases align to TRBD1. The junction had 10 bases not matched to a gene; V was cut back by 8 bases and J by 4 bases. The CDR3 loop spans 14 amino acids. The V gene's germline CDR1 is SNHLY and CDR2 FYNNEI.

There are a few counts of this clone. The V and J genes are TRBV11-2 and TRBJ1-5, with TRBD1 matching 10 bases. V dropped 5 bases and J dropped 4; count of bases not matched to a gene: 5. This CDR3 has 15 amino acids. CDR1 and CDR2 (germline): SGHAT, FQNNGV. CDR3 amino acids: CASSRDRGPNQPQHF. DNA for the CDR3: TGTGCCAGCAGCCGGGACAGGGGCCCTAATCAGCCCCAGCATTTT.

The V and J genes are TRBV19 and TRBJ2-7, with a tentative D call TRBD2 (6 bases). Trimming removed 0 bases at V and 2 bases at J, with 20 bases between. Germline V gene lookup returns CDR1 LNHDA and CDR2 SQIVND (reference sequence). There are 18 residues in the CDR3. The CDR3 nucleotides read TGTGCCAGTAGTATAGACGCCGGGGCCCGGGAGCGTCCCTACGAGCAGTACTTC. It is translated as CASSIDAGARERPYEQYF.

V usage is TRBV10-3 and J usage is TRBJ2-1; tentative D call: TRBD1 (6 bases). Germline V gives CDR1 ENHRY, CDR2 SYGVKD. V was clipped by 7 bases and J by 1 base, with 11 bases between them. This CDR3 is 14 amino acids long. The CDR3 is CAIMDSYSYNEQFF. DNA of the CDR3: TGTGCCATCATGGACAGCTATTCCTACAATGAGCAGTTCTTC.

This clone was detected only a few times. This chain joins TRBV2 and TRBJ2-5, with TRBD2 matching 11 bases. CDR1 and CDR2 (germline): SNHLY, FYNNEI. The CDR3 has 14 residues. Trimming at V came to 8 bases and at J to 5 bases, leaving 7 bases not matched to a gene. The CDR3 DNA reads TGTGCCAGCCTGACTAGCGGGATTGTGGAGACCCAGTACTTC. Translated: CASLTSGIVETQYF. The variable domain in full, completed from reference TRBV2 and TRBJ2-5, reads EPEVTQTPSHQVTQMGQEVILRCVPISNHLYFYWYRQILGQKVEFLVSFYNNEISEKSEIFDDQFSVERPDGSNFTLKIRSTKLEDSAMYFCASLTSGIVETQYFGPGTRLLVL.

The J gene is TRBJ1-1, the V gene TRBV2, with D possibly TRBD1 on 5 matching bases. The V gene lost 2 bases and the J gene lost 2 bases, with 9 bases spanning the gap. CDR3 length: 14 amino acids. The germline V gene encodes CDR1 SNHLY and CDR2 FYNNEI. The CDR3 loop reads CASSELGRNTEAFF. Here the CDR3 DNA reads TGTGCCAGCAGTGAACTGGGGCGTAACACTGAAGCTTTCTTT.

V is TRBV7-3 and J is TRBJ2-1; D is ambiguous. Germline lookup yields CDR1 SGHTA and CDR2 FQGTGA. This CDR3 region has 15 residues. Deletions cut 2 bases from V and 5 bases from J, with 13 bases between. CDR3 sequence: CASSLGLGNNNEQFF. DNA for the CDR3: TGTGCCAGCAGCTTAGGCCTCGGTAACAACAATGAGCAGTTCTTC.